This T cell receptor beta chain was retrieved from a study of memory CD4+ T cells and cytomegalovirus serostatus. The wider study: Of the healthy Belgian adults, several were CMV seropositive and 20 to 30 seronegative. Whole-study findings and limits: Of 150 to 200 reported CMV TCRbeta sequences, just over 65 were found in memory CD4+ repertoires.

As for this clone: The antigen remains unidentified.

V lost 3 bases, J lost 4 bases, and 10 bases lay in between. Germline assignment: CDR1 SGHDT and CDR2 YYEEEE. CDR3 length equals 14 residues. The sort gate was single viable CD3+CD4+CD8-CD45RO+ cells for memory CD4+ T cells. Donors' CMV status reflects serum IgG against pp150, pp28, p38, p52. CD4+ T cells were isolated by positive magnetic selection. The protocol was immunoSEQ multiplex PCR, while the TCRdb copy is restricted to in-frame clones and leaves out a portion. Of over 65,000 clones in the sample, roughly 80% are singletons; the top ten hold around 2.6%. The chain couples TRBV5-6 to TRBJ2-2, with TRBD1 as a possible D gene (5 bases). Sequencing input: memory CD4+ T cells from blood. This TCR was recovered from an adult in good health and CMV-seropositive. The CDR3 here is CASSWEQATGELFF. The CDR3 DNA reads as TGTGCCAGCAGCTGGGAACAGGCCACCGGGGAGCTGTTTTTT. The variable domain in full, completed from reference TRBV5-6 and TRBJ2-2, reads DAGVTQSPTHLIKTRGQQVTLRCSPKSGHDTVSWYQQALGQGPQFIFQYYEEEERQRGNFPDRFSGHQFPNYSSELNVNALLLGDSALYLCASSWEQATGELFFGEGSRLTVL.